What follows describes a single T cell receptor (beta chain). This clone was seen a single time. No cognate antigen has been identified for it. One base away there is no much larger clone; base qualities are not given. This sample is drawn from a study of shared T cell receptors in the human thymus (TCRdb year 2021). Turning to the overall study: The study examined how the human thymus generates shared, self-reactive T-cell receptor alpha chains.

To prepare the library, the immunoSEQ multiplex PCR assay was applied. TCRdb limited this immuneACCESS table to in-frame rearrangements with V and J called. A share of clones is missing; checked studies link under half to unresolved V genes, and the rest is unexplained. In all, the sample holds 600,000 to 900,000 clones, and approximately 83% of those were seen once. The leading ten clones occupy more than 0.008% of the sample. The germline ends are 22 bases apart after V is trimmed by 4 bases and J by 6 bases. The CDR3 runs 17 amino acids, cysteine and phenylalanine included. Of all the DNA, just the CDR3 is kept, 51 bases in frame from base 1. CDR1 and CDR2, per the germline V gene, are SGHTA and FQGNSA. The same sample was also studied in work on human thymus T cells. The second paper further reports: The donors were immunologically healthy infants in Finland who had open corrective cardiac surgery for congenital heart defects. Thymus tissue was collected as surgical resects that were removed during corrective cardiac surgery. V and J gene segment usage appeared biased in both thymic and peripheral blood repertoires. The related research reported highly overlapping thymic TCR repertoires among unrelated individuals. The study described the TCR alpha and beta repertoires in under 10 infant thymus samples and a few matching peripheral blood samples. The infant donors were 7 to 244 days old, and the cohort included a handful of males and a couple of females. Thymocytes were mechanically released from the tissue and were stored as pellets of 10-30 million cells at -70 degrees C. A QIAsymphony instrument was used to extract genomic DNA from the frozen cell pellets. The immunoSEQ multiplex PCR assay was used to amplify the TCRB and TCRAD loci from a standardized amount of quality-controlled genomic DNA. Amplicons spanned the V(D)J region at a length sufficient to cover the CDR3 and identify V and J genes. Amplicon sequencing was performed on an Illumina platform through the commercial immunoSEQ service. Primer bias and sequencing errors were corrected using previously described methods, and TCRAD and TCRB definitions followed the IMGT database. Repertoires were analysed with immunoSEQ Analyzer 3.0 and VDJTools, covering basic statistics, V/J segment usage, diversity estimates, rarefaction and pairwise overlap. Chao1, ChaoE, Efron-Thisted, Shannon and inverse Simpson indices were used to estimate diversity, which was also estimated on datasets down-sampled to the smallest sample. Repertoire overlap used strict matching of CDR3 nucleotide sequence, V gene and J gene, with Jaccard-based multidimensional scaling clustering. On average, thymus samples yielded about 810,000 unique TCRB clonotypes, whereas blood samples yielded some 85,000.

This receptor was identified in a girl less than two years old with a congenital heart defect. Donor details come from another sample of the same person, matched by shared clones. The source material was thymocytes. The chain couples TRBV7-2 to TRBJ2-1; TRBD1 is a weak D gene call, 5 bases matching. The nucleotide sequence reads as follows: TGTGCCAGCAGCTCCCCCTGGGGCAGAAGGGATGGCAATGAGCAGTTCTTC. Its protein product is CASSSPWGRRDGNEQFF.